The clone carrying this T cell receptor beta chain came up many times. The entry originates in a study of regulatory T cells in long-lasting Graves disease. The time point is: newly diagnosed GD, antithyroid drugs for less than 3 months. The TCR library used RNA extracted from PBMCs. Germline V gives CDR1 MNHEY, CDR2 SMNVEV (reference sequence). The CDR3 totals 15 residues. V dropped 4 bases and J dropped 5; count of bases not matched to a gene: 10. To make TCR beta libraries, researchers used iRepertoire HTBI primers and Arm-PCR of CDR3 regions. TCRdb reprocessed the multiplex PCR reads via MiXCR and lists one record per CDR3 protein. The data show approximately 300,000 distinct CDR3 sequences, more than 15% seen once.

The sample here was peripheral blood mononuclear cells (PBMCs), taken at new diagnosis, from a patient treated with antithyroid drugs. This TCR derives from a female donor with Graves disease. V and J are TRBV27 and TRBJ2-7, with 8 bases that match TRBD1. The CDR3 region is CASSSFDRGTHEQYF. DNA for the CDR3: TGTGCCAGCAGTTCATTCGACAGGGGAACCCACGAGCAGTACTTC.